Below are 18 T cell receptor beta chains sequenced from a single sample in a study of T cell repertoires in cytomegalovirus infection. A single record per CDR3 protein comes from TCRdb applying MiXCR to the reads. The data contain about 83,000 distinct CDR3 sequences, 24% of them singletons. Their antigens are not known. The starting material was CD8+ T cells from cultured PBMCs, obtained from culture after CMV antigen stimulation. The receptors here all came from a human donor in good health (CMV status not recorded). Some clones in this sample may be carry-over from other donors' samples.

The chain recombines TRBV3-1 with TRBJ2-3; TRBD2 aligns across 10 bases. Germline V gives CDR1 LGHDT, CDR2 YNNKEL (reference sequence). With V trimmed by 1 base and J by 4 bases, 5 bases remained unmatched. The CDR3 covers 16 residues. CDR3 amino acids: CASSQVAGGFPDTQYF. The CDR3 nucleotides read TGTGCCAGCAGCCAAGTAGCGGGGGGCTTCCCAGATACGCAGTATTTT.

The V gene is TRBV19, the J gene TRBJ2-1, with 7 nucleotides matching TRBD2. Trimming cost V 4 bases and J 0 bases; bases outside gene matches: 3. Germline lookup yields CDR1 LNHDA and CDR2 SQIVND (reference sequence). The CDR3 is 15 residues long. CDR3 in amino acids: CASSKGLFSYNEQFF. As DNA, the CDR3 is TGTGCCAGTAGTAAGGGACTATTCTCCTACAATGAGCAGTTCTTC.

This clonotype was detected many times. The chain recombines TRBV28 with TRBJ2-3, with 9 bases aligning to TRBD2. CDR1 and CDR2 from the germline V gene are MDHEN and SYDVKM. J lost 0 bases, V lost 7 bases, and 5 bases had no gene match. The CDR3 covers 15 residues. The chain's CDR3 is CASTHSGGSTDTQYF. CDR3 DNA sequence: TGTGCCAGCACCCATAGCGGGGGTAGCACAGATACGCAGTATTTT.

The table lists this clonotype with many counts. The chain has TRBV12-3 or TRBV12-4 and TRBJ1-2; 8 nucleotides line up with TRBD1. The CDR3 consists of 17 residues. V was pared by 4 bases and J by 5 bases, with 15 bases of the junction left unmatched. The chain's CDR3 is CASSSSLGQGLGYGYTF. CDR3 coding DNA: TGTGCCAGCAGTTCCTCCCTCGGACAGGGTTTGGGATATGGCTACACCTTC.

The V and J genes are TRBV19 and TRBJ1-6; 7 nucleotides align to TRBD1. The germline V gene encodes CDR1 LNHDA and CDR2 SQIVND (reference sequence). The CDR3 extends over 15 amino acids. V gave up 6 bases and J gave up 4 bases; unmatched junction bases: 6. In DNA form, the CDR3 reads TGTGCCAGTAGCAAACAGGGGATGTATAATTCACCCCTCCACTTT. It encodes CASSKQGMYNSPLHF.

The sample holds a few counts of this clonotype. This chain uses TRBV11-2 with TRBJ2-1; 9 bases fit TRBD2. The CDR3 length is 14 residues. CDR1 is SGHAT, CDR2 FQNNGV, per germline. Unmatched junction bases numbered 13, after V lost 5 bases and J lost 14 bases. This chain's CDR3 is CASSLGQGGRAKFF. The CDR3 DNA sequence: TGTGCCAGCAGCCTGGGACAAGGCGGGAGGGCGAAGTTCTTC.

This clonotype has just a few counts. The rearrangement uses TRBV27 and TRBJ1-6, with 8 bases that match TRBD1. The CDR3 spans 16 residues. The V gene's germline CDR1 is MNHEY and CDR2 SMNVEV (reference sequence). V lost 1 base and J lost 7; bases outside the gene matches: 6. This CDR3 is CASSLWTGTRNSPLHF. In DNA form, the CDR3 reads TGTGCCAGCAGTTTATGGACAGGGACTAGGAATTCACCCCTCCACTTT.

This clonotype appeared a few times. The chain links TRBV27 to TRBJ1-5; D may be TRBD1 (6 bases). Between the trimmed V and J ends, which lost 5 bases and 4 bases, there was a span of 21 bases. The germline V gene has CDR1 MNHEY and CDR2 SMNVEV (reference sequence). The CDR3 covers 17 residues. CDR3: CASSPRQQGGVNQPQHF. The CDR3 bases are TGTGCCAGCAGTCCCCGCCAACAGGGAGGGGTAAATCAGCCCCAGCATTTT.

This clonotype was seen repeatedly, ten times or more. J is TRBJ1-5 and V is TRBV6-2 or TRBV6-3, with 7 bases that match TRBD1. CDR3 length: 19 amino acids. Germline values: CDR1 MNHEY, CDR2 SVGEGT. V shed 2 bases, J shed 0 bases, and the junction held 13 bases outside the gene matches. CDR3 residues: CASSYEPFRDSSSNQPQHF. Here the CDR3 DNA reads TGTGCCAGCAGTTACGAACCTTTCCGGGACAGCTCTAGCAATCAGCCCCAGCATTTT.

This clonotype was counted a few times. The CDR3 here is CASTMKRGGYNEQFF. As DNA, the CDR3 is TGTGCCAGCACCATGAAGCGGGGGGGTTACAATGAGCAGTTCTTC. The chain employs TRBV6-2 or TRBV6-3 and TRBJ2-1, with TRBD2 matching 10 bases. V shed 7 bases and J 4 bases; nucleotides not matched to a gene: 7. CDR3 length: 15 amino acids. Germline lookup yields CDR1 MNHEY and CDR2 SVGEGT.

The CDR3 nucleotides are TGTGCCAGCAGTTTATGGCCACAGGGAGGTGGCTACACCTTC. Amino acid sequence: CASSLWPQGGGYTF. The rearrangement joins TRBV27 to TRBJ1-2; D perhaps matches TRBD1 (6 bases). Per the germline V gene, CDR1 is MNHEY and CDR2 is SMNVEV (reference sequence). The ends were cut back, 1 base at V and 7 bases at J, with 13 bases in the middle. The CDR3 is 14 amino acids.

The gene calls are TRBV9 and TRBJ2-7; TRBD2 aligns across 8 bases. The CDR3 covers 14 residues. Per germline, CDR1 SGDLS and CDR2 YYNGEE. With V trimmed by 3 bases and J by 5 bases, 7 bases remained unmatched. CDR3 coding DNA: TGTGCCAGCAGCGCACAAGCGGGAGTCAACGAGCAGTACTTC. It specifies CASSAQAGVNEQYF. The full variable domain, rest sourced from reference TRBV9 and TRBJ2-7, is DSGVTQTPKHLITATGQRVTLRCSPRSGDLSVYWYQQSLDQGLQFLIQYYNGEERAKGNILERFSAQQFPDLHSELNLSSLELGDSALYFCASSAQAGVNEQYFGPGTRLTVT.

This clonotype was counted only a few times. Here the CDR3 reads CASISSWQAHTEAFF. The CDR3 bases are TGTGCCAGTATCTCCTCCTGGCAGGCTCACACTGAAGCTTTCTTT. This sequence joins TRBV19 and TRBJ1-1; D unresolved. CDR1 and CDR2 from the germline V gene are LNHDA and SQIVND (reference sequence). V was trimmed by 7 bases and J by 3 bases, leaving 18 bases between them. The CDR3 runs to 15 residues.

This clonotype was observed a handful of times. The J gene is TRBJ2-5, the V gene TRBV5-4; 8 bases fit TRBD2. Looked up from germline, CDR1 is SGHNT and CDR2 is YYREEE (reference sequence). The CDR3 contains 16 residues. Trimming removed 4 bases from V and 5 bases from J; junction bases left unmatched: 13. The CDR3 loop is CASSNSRSSGLETQYF. DNA for the CDR3: TGTGCCAGCAGCAATTCTAGGTCTAGCGGGTTGGAGACCCAGTACTTC.

The chain combines TRBV19 with TRBJ1-5; possibly TRBD1 for D (6 bases). V was trimmed by 3 bases and J by 0 bases, leaving 15 bases between them. This CDR3 spans 17 amino acids. Germline CDR1 and CDR2: LNHDA and SQIVND (reference sequence). CDR3 coding DNA: TGTGCCAGTAGTATCTTAGGGGGGTCGGTTAGCAATCAGCCCCAGCATTTT. Encoded protein: CASSILGGSVSNQPQHF.

This clonotype was picked up many times. The J gene is TRBJ1-2, the V gene TRBV4-1, with 7 bases aligning to TRBD1. The CDR3 sequence is 14 residues long. The ends lost 3 bases at V and 3 bases at J; junction bases unmatched: 4. Germline V gene data show CDR1 as MGHRA and CDR2 as YSYEKL. The CDR3 sequence is CASSHLTGDYGYTF. CDR3 DNA sequence: TGCGCCAGCAGCCACCTAACAGGGGACTATGGCTACACCTTC.

At least ten counts were recorded for this clonotype. The chain employs TRBV6-1 and TRBJ1-3, with unresolved D. Germline-derived CDR1 and CDR2 are MNHNS and SASEGT. Trimming pared 7 bases from V and 0 bases from J, leaving 4 bases between. The CDR3 has 12 residues. CDR3 protein: CASTSSGNTIYF. The CDR3 DNA reads TGTGCCAGCACCAGCTCTGGAAACACCATATATTTT.

This clonotype was observed a handful of times. As DNA, the CDR3 is TGTGCCAGCAGTTTAGGGCAGAACTCCTACGAGCAGTACTTC. It translates to CASSLGQNSYEQYF. The rearrangement joins TRBV12-3 or TRBV12-4 to TRBJ2-7; D is undetermined. Deletions cut 1 base from V and 0 bases from J, with 7 bases between. The CDR3 length is 14 residues.